The source of this T cell receptor (beta chain) is a study of post-analysis software for immune sequencing data. Study as a whole: Several disease courses (relapsing-remitting, secondary progressive and progressive-relapsing) of multiple sclerosis were included.

V lost 8 bases to trimming and J lost 8 bases, with 12 bases between them. Germline lookup yields CDR1 MGHRA and CDR2 YSYEKL. The CDR3 runs 12 residues. This clonotype came up many times. Its antigen is not known. Overall study findings and caveats: There was significantly lower normalized Chao1 diversity in multiple sclerosis patients than in controls. Several TRBV segments (TRBV5-6, TRBV5-1 and TRBV20-1 among them) occurred more frequently in patients than in controls.

The TCR beta cDNA libraries contained unique molecular identifiers. TCRdb used MiXCR to reprocess the PCR reads, holding one entry per CDR3 protein. This sample carries fewer than 850,000 distinct CDR3 sequences, 25% to 30% of them seen once, and the ten largest clones take 0.55% to 0.65%. The clonotype originates from a girl aged 5-17 years with multiple sclerosis. Sequenced sample: blood. The chain is built from TRBV4-1 and TRBJ1-4; D might be TRBD1 (6 bases). The CDR3 here is CASAQGGEKLFF. In DNA, the CDR3 is TGCGCCAGCGCACAGGGTGGAGAAAAACTGTTTTTT.